The present T cell receptor (beta chain) was sequenced within a study of early T cells in non-severe SARS-CoV-2 infection. For the study at large: The chains were unpaired, and the sequenced material was bulk RNA from unsorted whole blood. Overall study results and limits: Matching results from VDJdb favored anti-spike CD8 responses, leaving private and CD4 specificities undetected.

cDNA molecules, individually, were tagged with unique molecular identifiers. One entry per CDR3 protein results from TCRdb running MiXCR on the 5' RACE reads. Counted here are about 61,000 distinct CDR3 sequences, 7.5% to 10% occurring once; the ten biggest clones make up approximately 1.1%. The CDR3 contains 16 residues. Germline assignment: CDR1 SGHVS and CDR2 FQNEAQ. Trimming removed 5 bases from V and 5 bases from J; junction bases left unmatched: 9. About this clonotype: What it binds is unknown.

Specimen: whole blood. The V and J genes are TRBV7-8 and TRBJ2-3, with 11 positions matching TRBD2. The sequence was obtained from an adult who was a healthcare worker with PCR-confirmed SARS-CoV-2 infection or an uninfected control (not recorded which). The DNA for the CDR3 is TGTGCCAGCAGCGGAACTAGCGGGGGAGTTGTAGATACGCAGTATTTT. Amino acids: CASSGTSGGVVDTQYF.